Listed here are 21 T cell receptor beta chains from one sample, sequenced in a study of human T cells and chemical hapten exposure. Via MiXCR, TCRdb re-called the RACE reads, giving one row per CDR3 protein. The sample has fewer than 500,000 distinct CDR3 sequences; 4.8% are singletons. As for time point: patch test 1, 2 weeks after DPC sensitization. This sample's treatment: therapeutic diphenylcyclopropenone sensitization with weekly scalp DPC. The sequencing here drew on whole blood, taken in connection with sensitization to the hapten diphenylcyclopropenone (DPC). All receptors derive from a woman aged 45-65 years with alopecia areata. Some clones in this sample may be carry-over from other donors' samples.

This clonotype was counted many times. The J gene is TRBJ2-5, the V gene TRBV29-1, with D unresolved. The V gene's germline CDR1 is SQVTM and CDR2 ANQGSEA. Trimming took 3 bases from V and 2 from J, leaving 7 bases between them. The CDR3 is 12 residues long. CDR3 DNA: TGCAGCGTTGATACCCTTCAAGAGACCCAGTACTTC. Encoded protein: CSVDTLQETQYF.

The table lists this clonotype with many counts. For the CDR3, the DNA is TGTGCCAGCAGTCAGCCGGGACGGATAATTTACTTC. This gives the protein CASSQPGRIIYF. V gene TRBV12-3 or TRBV12-4 combines with J gene TRBJ2-7; TRBD1 or TRBD2 may be the D gene (5 bases each). V lost 5 bases and J 13 bases, leaving 18 bases between the germline ends. The CDR3 contains 12 residues.

This CDR3 is CSARVSLAAKQFF. CDR3 sequence (DNA): TGCAGTGCTAGAGTTTCACTAGCGGCAAAGCAGTTCTTC. This chain joins TRBV20-1 and TRBJ2-1; 8 nucleotides align to TRBD2. This CDR3 contains 13 residues. V was pared by 1 base and J by 11 bases, with 7 bases of the junction left unmatched. In germline, CDR1 is DFQATT, CDR2 SNEGSKA (reference sequence).

This clonotype showed up many times. The chain links TRBV7-8 to TRBJ2-5; 9 positions match TRBD1. CDR1 and CDR2 from the germline V gene are SGHVS and FQNEAQ. After removal of 5 bases from V and 4 bases from J, the junction contained 2 bases not matched to a gene. CDR3 length: 13 amino acids. The CDR3 DNA reads TGTGCCAGCAGCCCGACAGGGGGAGAGACCCAGTACTTC. It codes for CASSPTGGETQYF.

This clonotype has a handful of counts. The chain couples TRBV4-3 to TRBJ2-6, with D tentatively TRBD1 (6 bases). Deletions cut 5 bases from V and 4 bases from J, with 21 bases between. The CDR3 runs to 18 residues. CDR1 and CDR2 (germline): LGHNA, YSLEER. CDR3 protein: CASSYREPQAAGANVLTF. CDR3 nucleotides: TGCGCCAGCAGCTACAGGGAGCCGCAAGCCGCCGGGGCCAACGTCCTGACTTTC.

The V and J genes are TRBV27 and TRBJ2-3; D possibly corresponds to TRBD2 (5 bases). CDR3 length: 15 residues. CDR1 and CDR2 (germline): MNHEY, SMNVEV (reference sequence). V lost 1 base to trimming and J lost 0 bases, with 8 bases between them. In nucleotides, the CDR3 is TGTGCCAGCAGTTTATACGGGGATAGCACAGATACGCAGTATTTT. Protein product: CASSLYGDSTDTQYF.

This clonotype was counted at least ten times. The gene calls are TRBV20-1 and TRBJ2-6; 13 nucleotides agree with TRBD2. Germline values: CDR1 DFQATT, CDR2 SNEGSKA (reference sequence). Germline trimming cut 3 bases from V and 2 bases from J; bases unmatched to any gene: 4. This CDR3 region has 17 residues. The CDR3 sequence is CSARVLAGGTGANVLTF. CDR3 sequence (DNA): TGCAGTGCTAGGGTACTAGCGGGGGGGACTGGGGCCAACGTCCTGACTTTC.

This clonotype was seen a handful of times. The V and J genes are TRBV11-3 and TRBJ2-7; the match to TRBD2 covers 10 bases. Trimming took 3 bases from V and 5 from J; bases not matched to a gene: 7. The germline V gene has CDR1 SGHNT and CDR2 YENEEA. The CDR3 is made up of 15 amino acids. The CDR3 nucleotides are TGTGCCAGCAGCTTCGGACTAGCGGACCCTGACGAGCAGTACTTC. It specifies CASSFGLADPDEQYF.

This clonotype was detected many times. The chain uses TRBV7-9 and TRBJ2-3; D is unclear. V lost 5 bases and J lost 0, with 15 bases in between. The CDR3 is 16 residues long. CDR1 is SEHNR, CDR2 FQNEAQ, per germline (reference sequence). CDR3 sequence (DNA): TGTGCCAGCAGCCCACCCCCACTCTATAGCACAGATACGCAGTATTTT. Amino acids: CASSPPPLYSTDTQYF.

At least ten counts were recorded for this clonotype. This chain connects TRBV20-1 to TRBJ2-5; tentative D call: TRBD2 (6 bases). The CDR3 runs to 14 residues. In germline, CDR1 is DFQATT, CDR2 SNEGSKA (reference sequence). Trimming pared 6 bases from V and 5 bases from J, leaving 19 bases between. The CDR3 here is CSAASGDSTETQYF. In DNA, the CDR3 is TGCAGTGCGGCCTCCGGGGACTCGACGGAGACCCAGTACTTC.

This clonotype was counted many times. The gene calls are TRBV29-1 and TRBJ2-5; D is undetermined. Germline V gene sequence: CDR1 SQVTM, CDR2 ANQGSEA. V was trimmed by 7 bases and J by 5 bases, leaving 14 bases between them. This CDR3 contains 12 residues. CDR3 nucleotides: TGCAGCGGTGACATAGGAACGGAGACCCAGTACTTC. The encoded protein is CSGDIGTETQYF.

In this sample, this clonotype turned up many times. This chain joins TRBV12-3 or TRBV12-4 and TRBJ1-2; 8 bases fit TRBD1. Unmatched junction bases numbered 15, after V lost 7 bases and J lost 8 bases. The CDR3 has 15 amino acids. This chain's CDR3 is CASTNRGRGPGGYTF. In nucleotides, the CDR3 is TGTGCCAGCACCAACCGAGGCAGGGGGCCGGGAGGCTACACCTTC.

This rearrangement joins TRBV6-1 to TRBJ1-1; tentative D call: TRBD1 (5 bases). The CDR3 is 18 amino acids. Trimming shortened V by 3 bases and J by 5 bases, and 25 bases separated the two germline ends. The germline CDR1 and CDR2 sequences are MNHNS and SASEGT. The CDR3 sequence is CASSDQPVSGISTTEAFF. DNA of the CDR3: TGTGCCAGCAGTGACCAGCCAGTCTCAGGGATCAGTACGACTGAAGCTTTCTTT.

This clonotype showed up just a few times. V usage is TRBV10-3 and J usage is TRBJ2-5; maybe TRBD2 (7 bases). The CDR3 is made up of 15 amino acids. Looked up from germline, CDR1 is ENHRY and CDR2 is SYGVKD. V dropped 0 bases and J dropped 2 bases, with 10 bases sitting between them. CDR3 nucleotides: TGTGCCATCAGTGAGTCGGGAGGGGGGCAAGAGACCCAGTACTTC. Translating it yields CAISESGGGQETQYF.

This clonotype came up a few times. CDR3 in amino acids: CASSFRGLNSPLHF. The CDR3 nucleotides are TGTGCCAGCAGCTTTCGGGGGCTCAATTCACCCCTCCACTTT. V and J are TRBV7-3 and TRBJ1-6; TRBD1 might be the D (6 bases). Trimming shortened V by 3 bases and J by 7 bases, and 10 bases separated the two germline ends. Germline CDR1 reads SGHTA; CDR2 reads FQGTGA. The CDR3 is made up of 14 amino acids.

Many counts were recorded for this clonotype. This chain connects TRBV7-6 to TRBJ2-1, with D maybe TRBD1 (6 bases). CDR1 SGHVS and CDR2 FNYEAQ come from the germline V gene. V lost 6 bases, J lost 9 bases, and 12 bases lay in between. This CDR3 is built from 12 residues. In nucleotides, the CDR3 is TGTGCCAGCAGATCAGGACAGACTGAGCAGTTCTTC. It codes for CASRSGQTEQFF.

The V gene is TRBV24-1, the J gene TRBJ2-7, with 8 bases fitting TRBD1. The ends lost 9 bases at V and 4 bases at J; junction bases unmatched: 4. CDR1 KGHDR and CDR2 SFDVKD come from the germline V gene. This CDR3 spans 12 amino acids. CDR3 nucleotide sequence: TGTGCCACCCAAGGACAGGGATACGAGCAGTACTTC. Protein: CATQGQGYEQYF.

This clonotype was counted between two and nine times. The chain uses TRBV7-9 and TRBJ1-1, with D maybe TRBD1 (6 bases). With 4 bases removed from V and 1 base from J, the gap between germline ends came to 16 bases. This CDR3 has 16 amino acids. Germline CDR1 SEHNR, CDR2 FQNEAQ (reference sequence). CDR3 sequence: CASSSSVDSENTEAFF. CDR3 coding DNA: TGTGCCAGCAGCTCGTCCGTGGACAGTGAGAACACTGAAGCTTTCTTT.

This clonotype came up a few times. The rearrangement links TRBV6-5 to TRBJ1-5, with a weak D call TRBD1 (6 bases). Germline CDR1 reads MNHEY; CDR2 reads SVGAGI. The CDR3 sequence is 15 residues long. Trimming pared 5 bases from V and 5 bases from J, leaving 16 bases between. The CDR3 reads CASSRGGRTDQPQHF. The CDR3, as DNA: TGTGCCAGCAGTCGGGGTGGGCGGACAGATCAGCCCCAGCATTTT.

This clonotype was seen only a few times. The genes are TRBV11-2 and TRBJ1-1; D gene uncertain. The CDR3 length is 16 residues. The germline gives CDR1 SGHAT, CDR2 FQNNGV. V lost 6 bases to trimming and J lost 3 bases, with 20 bases between them. The CDR3 region is CASRPLKGPMDTEAFF. CDR3 bases: TGTGCCAGCAGGCCACTTAAGGGTCCTATGGACACTGAAGCTTTCTTT.

This clonotype was detected a few times. The rearrangement joins TRBV28 to TRBJ2-5; 11 bases are a match to TRBD2. The junction had 12 bases not matched to a gene; V was cut back by 7 bases and J by 8 bases. Germline V CDR1 and CDR2: MDHEN, SYDVKM. The CDR3 loop spans 15 amino acids. The CDR3 sequence: CASTFAGTSGQTQYF. For the CDR3, the DNA is TGTGCCAGCACTTTCGCCGGGACTAGCGGCCAAACCCAGTACTTC.